The 5 T cell receptor beta chains below all came from one sample that was sequenced in a study of T cell responses to AZD1222 COVID-19 vaccine. Assay: immunoSEQ multiplex PCR; the TCRdb copy retains only in-frame clones and omits some. The sample has just under 95,000 clones; about 88% are singletons. Sequencing used peripheral blood, obtained on day 0 of AZD1222 vaccination. The source of these receptors is an adult in good health.

The chain employs TRBV6-2 or TRBV6-3 and TRBJ2-7; perhaps D is TRBD1 or TRBD2 (6 bases each). CDR1 is MNHEY and CDR2 is SVGEGT in the germline V gene. V was shortened by 2 bases and J by 4 bases, with 21 bases between the two germline ends. CDR3 length equals 17 residues. The CDR3 sequence is CASSYPGATGLDYEQYF. The CDR3 DNA follows: TGTGCCAGCAGTTACCCGGGAGCCACAGGGTTGGATTACGAGCAGTACTTC.

This clone was found a few times. The chain links TRBV28 to TRBJ1-2; the D gene is possibly TRBD1 (5 bases). The CDR3 spans 15 residues. From germline, CDR1 is MDHEN and CDR2 SYDVKM. Trimming shortened V by 8 bases and J by 2 bases, and 18 bases separated the two germline ends. CDR3 loop: CASEREGEGNYGYTF. The CDR3, as DNA: TGTGCCAGCGAGAGGGAAGGGGAAGGAAACTATGGCTACACCTTC.

The gene calls are TRBV30 and TRBJ1-1, with 10 positions matching TRBD1. The CDR3 is 13 residues long. The V gene end was trimmed by 0 bases and the J gene end by 8 bases; junction bases not matched to a gene: 3. The germline CDR1 and CDR2 sequences are GTSNPN and SVGIG (reference sequence). In DNA form, the CDR3 reads TGTGCCTGGAGTGTATTGGGACAGGGGGAAGCTTTCTTT. Amino acid sequence: CAWSVLGQGEAFF.

V gene TRBV19 combines with J gene TRBJ1-4, with a tentative D call TRBD1 (5 bases). Trimming removed 5 bases from V and 10 bases from J, with 20 bases in between. The CDR3 loop spans 15 amino acids. CDR1 and CDR2 from the germline V gene are LNHDA and SQIVND (reference sequence). As DNA, the CDR3 is TGTGCCAGTAGTGTGCCCCGCAGGGACGCAGGAAAACTGTTTTTT. Encoded protein: CASSVPRRDAGKLFF.

The gene calls are TRBV6-2 or TRBV6-3 and TRBJ2-3, with D perhaps matching TRBD1 or TRBD2 (6 bases each). In germline, CDR1 is MNHEY, CDR2 SVGEGT. The CDR3 is 16 amino acids. V lost 0 bases, J lost 11 bases, and 21 bases lay in between. The CDR3 loop reads CASSYSRGAGNLGQYF. CDR3 nucleotides: TGTGCCAGCAGTTACTCGAGGGGGGCTGGAAATTTGGGGCAGTATTTT.